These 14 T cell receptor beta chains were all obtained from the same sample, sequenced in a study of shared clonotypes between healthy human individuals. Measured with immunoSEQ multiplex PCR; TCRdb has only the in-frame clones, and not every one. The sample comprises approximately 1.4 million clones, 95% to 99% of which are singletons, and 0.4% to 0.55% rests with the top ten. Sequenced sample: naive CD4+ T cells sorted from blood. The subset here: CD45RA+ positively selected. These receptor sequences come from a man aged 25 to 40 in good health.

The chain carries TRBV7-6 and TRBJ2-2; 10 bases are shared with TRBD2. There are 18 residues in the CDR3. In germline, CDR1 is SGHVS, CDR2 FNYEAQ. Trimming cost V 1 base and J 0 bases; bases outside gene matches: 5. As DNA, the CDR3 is TGTGCCAGCAGCTTAGTTGCTAGCGGGGGCGCGAACACCGGGGAGCTGTTTTTT. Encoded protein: CASSLVASGGANTGELFF.

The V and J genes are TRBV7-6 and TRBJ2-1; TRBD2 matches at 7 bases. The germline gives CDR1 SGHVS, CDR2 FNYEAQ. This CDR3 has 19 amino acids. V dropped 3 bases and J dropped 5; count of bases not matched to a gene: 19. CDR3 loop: CASSFRWDVRREFNNEQFF. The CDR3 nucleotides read TGTGCCAGCAGCTTCCGGTGGGATGTTCGGCGGGAGTTCAACAATGAGCAGTTCTTC.

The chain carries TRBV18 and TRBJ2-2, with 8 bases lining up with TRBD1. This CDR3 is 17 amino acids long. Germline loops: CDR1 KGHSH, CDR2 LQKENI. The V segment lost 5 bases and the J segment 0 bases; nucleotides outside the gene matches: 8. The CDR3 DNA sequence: TGTGCCAGCTCAAGACAGGGGCGCCACTCGAACACCGGGGAGCTGTTTTTT. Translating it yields CASSRQGRHSNTGELFF.

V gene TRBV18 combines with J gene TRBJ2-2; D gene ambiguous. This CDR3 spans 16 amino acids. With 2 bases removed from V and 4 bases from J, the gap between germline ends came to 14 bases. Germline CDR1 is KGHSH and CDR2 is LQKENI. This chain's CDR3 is CASSPIFGDLTGELFF. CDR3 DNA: TGTGCCAGCTCACCAATATTTGGAGATCTCACCGGGGAGCTGTTTTTT.

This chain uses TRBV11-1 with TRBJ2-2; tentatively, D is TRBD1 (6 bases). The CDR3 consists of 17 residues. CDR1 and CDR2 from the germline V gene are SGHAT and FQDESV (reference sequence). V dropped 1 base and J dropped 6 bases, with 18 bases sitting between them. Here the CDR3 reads CASSLGSQGIPPGELFF. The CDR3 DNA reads TGTGCCAGCAGCTTAGGGTCACAGGGAATCCCTCCCGGGGAGCTGTTTTTT.

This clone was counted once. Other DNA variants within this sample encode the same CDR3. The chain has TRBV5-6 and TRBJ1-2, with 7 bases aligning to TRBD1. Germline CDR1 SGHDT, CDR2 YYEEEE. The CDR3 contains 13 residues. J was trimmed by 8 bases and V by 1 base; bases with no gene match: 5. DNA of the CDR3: TGTGCCAGCAGCTTGCGAGGGGGCTACGGCTACACCTTC. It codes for CASSLRGGYGYTF.

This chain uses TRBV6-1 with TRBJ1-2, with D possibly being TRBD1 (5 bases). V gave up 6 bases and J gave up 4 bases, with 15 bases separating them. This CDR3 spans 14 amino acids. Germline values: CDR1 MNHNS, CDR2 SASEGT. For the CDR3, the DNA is TGTGCCAGCAGGACTTCCGGGACCTCCTATGGCTACACCTTC. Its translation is CASRTSGTSYGYTF.

The DNA for the CDR3 is TGTGCCAGCACCCAAAAGGCGGGTCAGCCCCAGCATTTT. Its translation is CASTQKAGQPQHF. The chain links TRBV27 to TRBJ1-5; D ambiguous. The CDR3 has 13 amino acids. The V and J ends lost 7 bases and 6 bases respectively, with 13 bases between them. Germline V gives CDR1 MNHEY, CDR2 SMNVEV (reference sequence).

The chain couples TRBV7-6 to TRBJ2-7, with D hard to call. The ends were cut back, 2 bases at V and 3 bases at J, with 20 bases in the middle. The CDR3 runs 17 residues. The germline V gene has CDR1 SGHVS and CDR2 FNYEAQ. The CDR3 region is CASSLRVGAAKFYEQYF. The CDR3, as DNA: TGTGCCAGCAGCTTAAGGGTCGGAGCAGCTAAATTCTACGAGCAGTACTTC.

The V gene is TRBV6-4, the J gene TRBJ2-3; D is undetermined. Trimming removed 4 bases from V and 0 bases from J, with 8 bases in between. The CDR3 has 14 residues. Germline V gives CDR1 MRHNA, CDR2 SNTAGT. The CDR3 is CASSVTASTDTQYF. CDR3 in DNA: TGTGCCAGCAGTGTGACCGCAAGCACAGATACGCAGTATTTT.

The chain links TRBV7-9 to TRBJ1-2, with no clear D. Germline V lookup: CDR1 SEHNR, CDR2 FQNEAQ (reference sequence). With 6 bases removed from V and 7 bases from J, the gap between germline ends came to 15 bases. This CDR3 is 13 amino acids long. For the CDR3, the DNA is TGTGCCAGCAGGCCGGGCTCGGCGGGTGGCTACACCTTC. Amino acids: CASRPGSAGGYTF.

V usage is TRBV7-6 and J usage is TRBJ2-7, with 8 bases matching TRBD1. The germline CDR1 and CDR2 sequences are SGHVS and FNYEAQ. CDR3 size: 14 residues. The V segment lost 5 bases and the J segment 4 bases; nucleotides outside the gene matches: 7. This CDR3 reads CASSPGTGGYEQYF. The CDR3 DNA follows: TGTGCCAGCAGCCCCGGGACAGGAGGGTACGAGCAGTACTTC.

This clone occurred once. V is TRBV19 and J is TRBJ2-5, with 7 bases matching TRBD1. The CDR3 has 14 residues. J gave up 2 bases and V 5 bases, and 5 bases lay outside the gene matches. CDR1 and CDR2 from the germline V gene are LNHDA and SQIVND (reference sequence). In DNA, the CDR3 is TGTGCCAGTAGTCGACGGGACAGTCAAGAGACCCAGTACTTC. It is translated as CASSRRDSQETQYF.

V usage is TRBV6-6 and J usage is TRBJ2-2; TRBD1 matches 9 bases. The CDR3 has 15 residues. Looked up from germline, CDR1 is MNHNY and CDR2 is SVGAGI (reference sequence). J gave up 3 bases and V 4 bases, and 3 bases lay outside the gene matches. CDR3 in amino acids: CASSSGTGYTGELFF. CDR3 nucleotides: TGTGCCAGCAGTTCCGGGACAGGGTACACCGGGGAGCTGTTTTTT.